This T cell receptor (beta chain) was recorded in a study of blood T cell repertoires in COVID-19. Whole-study context: The cDNA or gDNA used as material had been derived from T cells, B-cell-depleted T cells, or PBMCs.

Individuals drawn from around 24 US areas were about 18 to 90 years old. Clinical histories supplied by participants themselves formed the basis of cohort assignment. Cohort 3 recovery required two negative PCRs, clearance, or symptom resolution. Profiling relied on immunoSEQ multiplex PCR, and the TCRdb table lists in-frame clones only, not all of them. Found here are some 150,000 clones, about 89% of them singletons; the top ten hold roughly 0.8%. The CDR3 consists of 14 residues. V dropped 5 bases and J dropped 6 bases, with 13 bases sitting between them. The germline V gene has CDR1 SGHTA and CDR2 FQGNSA.

The TCR was taken from a woman aged 18 to 35 who had recovered from COVID-19. V usage is TRBV7-2 and J usage is TRBJ2-2; no firm D call. The specimen was PBMCs or T cells enriched from blood (not recorded which). In nucleotides, the CDR3 is TGTGCCAGCAGCCTGCGAAGTAGTGCCGGGGAGCTGTTTTTT. Its protein product is CASSLRSSAGELFF.